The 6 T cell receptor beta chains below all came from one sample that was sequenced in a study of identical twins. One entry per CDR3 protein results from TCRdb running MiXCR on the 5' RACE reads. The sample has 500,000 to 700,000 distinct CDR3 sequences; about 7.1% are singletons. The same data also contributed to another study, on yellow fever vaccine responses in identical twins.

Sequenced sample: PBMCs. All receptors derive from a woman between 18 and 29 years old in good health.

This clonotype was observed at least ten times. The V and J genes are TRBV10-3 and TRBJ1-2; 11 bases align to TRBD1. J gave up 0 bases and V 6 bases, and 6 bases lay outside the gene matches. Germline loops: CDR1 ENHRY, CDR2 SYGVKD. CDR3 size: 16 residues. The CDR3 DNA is TGTGCCATCAGCGGTGGGACAGGGGGAGCTAACTATGGCTACACCTTC. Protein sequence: CAISGGTGGANYGYTF.

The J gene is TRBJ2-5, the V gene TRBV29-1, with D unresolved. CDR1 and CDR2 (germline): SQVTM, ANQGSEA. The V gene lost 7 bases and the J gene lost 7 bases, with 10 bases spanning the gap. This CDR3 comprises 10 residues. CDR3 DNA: TGCAGCGCCCGAGATGTGACCCAGTACTTC. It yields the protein CSARDVTQYF.

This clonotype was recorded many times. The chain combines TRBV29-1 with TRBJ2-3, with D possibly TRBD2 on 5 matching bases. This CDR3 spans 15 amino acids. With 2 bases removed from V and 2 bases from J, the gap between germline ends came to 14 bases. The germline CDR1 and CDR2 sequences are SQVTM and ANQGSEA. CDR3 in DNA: TGCAGCGTTGAAAGGGCGGGTGGCCTCACAGATACGCAGTATTTT. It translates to CSVERAGGLTDTQYF.

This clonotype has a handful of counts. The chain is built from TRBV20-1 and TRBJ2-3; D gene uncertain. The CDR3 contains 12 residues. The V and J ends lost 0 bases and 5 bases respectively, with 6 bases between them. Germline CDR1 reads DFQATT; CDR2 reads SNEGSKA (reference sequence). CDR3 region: CSARDQVDTQYF. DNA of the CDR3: TGCAGTGCTAGAGATCAAGTAGATACGCAGTATTTT.

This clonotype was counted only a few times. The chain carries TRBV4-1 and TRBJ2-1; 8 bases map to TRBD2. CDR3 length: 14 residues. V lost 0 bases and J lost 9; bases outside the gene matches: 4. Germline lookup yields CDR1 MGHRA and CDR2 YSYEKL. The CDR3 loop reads CASSQDGRETEQFF. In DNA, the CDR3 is TGCGCCAGCAGCCAAGACGGGAGGGAAACTGAGCAGTTCTTC.

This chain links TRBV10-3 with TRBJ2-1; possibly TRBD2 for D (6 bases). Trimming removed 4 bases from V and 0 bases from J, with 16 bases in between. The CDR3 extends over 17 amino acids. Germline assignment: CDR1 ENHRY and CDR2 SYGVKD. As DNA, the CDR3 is TGTGCCATCAGTGGGAGGGACCTTTACACCTCCTACAATGAGCAGTTCTTC. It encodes CAISGRDLYTSYNEQFF.